A selection of T cell receptor beta chains follows, all from one sample in a study of PD-L1 blockade in urothelial cancer. Measured with immunoSEQ multiplex PCR; TCRdb has only the in-frame clones, and not every one. The sample lists 24,000 or so clones; around nine tenths were seen once. The sequencing used PBMCs, collected around atezolizumab (anti-PD-L1) treatment. These receptors all come from a man over 45 with urothelial cancer. Each CDR3 is given without its conserved first and last residue.

v_gene	j_gene	CDR3aa
TRBV10-3	TRBJ1-1	AISGTAMNTEAF
TRBV6-5	TRBJ2-2	ASSYRTAWNTGELF
TRBV5-1	TRBJ2-1	ASSSRGAVDNEQF
TRBV5-4	TRBJ1-1	ASSLAAGDTEAF
TRBV29-1	TRBJ2-4	SVRDRNIQY
TRBV19	TRBJ2-5	ASSIGGTSGRGVQETQY
TRBV27	TRBJ2-2	ASTKGLYTGELF
TRBV2	TRBJ2-2	ASSPSGGGGTGELF
TRBV9	TRBJ2-1	ASSVATGQGPDSFTYNEQF
TRBV30	TRBJ1-5	AWSVHPGTGSRQPQH
TRBV9	TRBJ2-3	ASSVGAGGLKDTQY
TRBV7-9	TRBJ1-3	ASSTGQGNTIY
TRBV27	TRBJ1-1	ASSFYRNTEAF
TRBV30	TRBJ2-5	AWSRGGGGETQY
TRBV19	TRBJ2-1	ASRVDRNLYNEQF
TRBV6-5	TRBJ2-7	ASSYSRQTLTYEQY
TRBV15	TRBJ2-5	ATSNIPGLAGGTTQTQY
TRBV27	TRBJ2-7	ASGGRRENYEQY
TRBV7-8	TRBJ2-1	ASTLRIAGVYNEQF
TRBV10-3	TRBJ2-1	AISEAGGTSYNEQF
TRBV30	TRBJ1-4	AWSVLSRNRPNEKLF
TRBV20-1	TRBJ2-5	SAVRSETQY
TRBV30	TRBJ2-5	AWSFAGETQY
TRBV28	TRBJ2-5	ASRPNGQFSQETQY
TRBV27	TRBJ2-5	ASSFLASGVWGTQY
TRBV7-6	TRBJ2-7	ASSFDGTRPSEQY
TRBV7-8	TRBJ1-5	ASSLSGQNQPQH
TRBV6-5	TRBJ2-5	ASSYSSGPLGTQY
TRBV5-4	TRBJ1-6	ASSFRAPAPLH
TRBV5-1	TRBJ2-5	ASSSGTVQETQY
TRBV7-9	TRBJ2-1	ASRPSGNSYNEQF
TRBV15	TRBJ1-5	ATSRLTTGLGDQH
TRBV30	TRBJ2-3	AWSALAGASDTQY
TRBV7-6	TRBJ2-5	ASSKHRDRHQETQY
TRBV28	TRBJ2-7	ASSTGQGFFAYEQY
TRBV19	TRBJ2-2	ASSIGDRRTGELF
TRBV7-3	TRBJ2-3	ASSLTSGGADTQY
TRBV7-9	TRBJ1-5	ASTEGQGDQPQH
TRBV15	TRBJ2-3	ATSRLARAIDTQY
TRBV29-1	TRBJ2-1	SVEGLGGNVEQF
TRBV25-1	TRBJ2-7	ASSADRGSSYEQY
TRBV12-5	TRBJ2-2	ASGPPMRTANTGELF
TRBV5-1	TRBJ2-1	ASSSRLAGGHNEQF
TRBV7-3	TRBJ1-3	ASSPGPSGNTIY
TRBV27	TRBJ2-3	ASSLSPAGGPTGVPVADTQY
TRBV7-2	TRBJ2-1	ASSLWTSGSSYNEQF
TRBV9	TRBJ2-1	ASSVAGGAFDEQF
TRBV15	TRBJ2-1	ATSRGLTGRSYNEQF
TRBV10-1	TRBJ2-5	ASSGDRGRQETQY
TRBV7-9	TRBJ1-2	ASSSALVVYGYT
TRBV19	TRBJ2-1	ASTQLAGGPGEQF
TRBV10-3	TRBJ1-2	AIGTEYGYT
TRBV5-1	TRBJ1-1	ASSLATGRTGGTEAF
TRBV5-1	TRBJ2-3	ASVPLAGETDTQY